Shown below are 20 T cell receptor beta chains from a single sample sequenced in a study of CD8 T cells in Susac syndrome. Random hexamers served to reverse transcribe roughly 0.5 to 1 ug RNA. Each CDR3 protein is one row after TCRdb ran MiXCR on the immunoSEQ multiplex PCR reads. This table has approximately 68,000 distinct CDR3 sequences, less than 95% appearing once. The sample taken for sequencing was CD8+ T cells from PBMCs. These receptors came from a human donor with multiple sclerosis.

The chain combines TRBV23-1 with TRBJ2-7; D is unresolved. TRBV23-1 is known as an ORF, though its function is uncertain. V dropped 7 bases and J dropped 3 bases, with 16 bases sitting between them. This CDR3 contains 14 residues. DNA of the CDR3: TGCGCCAGCAACCTCAATCGACGGAGCTACGAGCAGTACTTC. This gives the protein CASNLNRRSYEQYF.

This chain uses TRBV29-1 with TRBJ1-2; D is undetermined. This CDR3 spans 12 amino acids. The V end lost 4 bases, the J end lost 2 bases, and 8 bases lay between the germline ends. Germline V CDR1 and CDR2: SQVTM, ANQGSEA. DNA of the CDR3: TGCAGCGTTGTTGGGCCAAACTATGGCTACACCTTC. Amino acid sequence: CSVVGPNYGYTF.

The V call is TRBV11-2, the J call TRBJ1-1; D remains unclear. The CDR3 is 13 residues long. Germline V gene lookup returns CDR1 SGHAT and CDR2 FQNNGV. Between the trimmed V and J ends, which lost 2 bases and 4 bases, there was a span of 8 bases. The CDR3 spells CASSLPLGTEAFF. Written as DNA, the CDR3 is TGTGCCAGCAGCTTACCCCTGGGCACTGAAGCTTTCTTT. Looking up the rest from reference TRBV11-2 and TRBJ1-1 gives the full variable domain: EAGVAQSPRYKIIEKRQSVAFWCNPISGHATLYWYQQILGQGPKLLIQFQNNGVVDDSQLPKDRFSAERLKGVDSTLKIQPAKLEDSAVYLCASSLPLGTEAFFGQGTRLTVV.

This clonotype was observed a single time. The chain joins TRBV5-5 to TRBJ1-1; D is ambiguous. The V end lost 0 bases, the J end lost 6 bases, and 15 bases lay between the germline ends. This CDR3 region has 15 residues. Germline V gives CDR1 SGHKS, CDR2 YYEKEE (reference sequence). The CDR3 DNA follows: TGTGCCAGCAGCTTGGCGGCAGGCTTTTTGGCTGAAGCTTTCTTT. Translating it yields CASSLAAGFLAEAFF.

This chain connects TRBV27 to TRBJ1-5; D not resolved. Trimming left V 5 bases short and J 1 base short, with 15 bases between. CDR1 and CDR2 from the germline V gene are MNHEY and SMNVEV (reference sequence). The CDR3 length is 16 residues. Here the CDR3 DNA reads TGTGCCAGCAGTCGCTCCTCCTGGCAAAGCAATCAGCCCCAGCATTTT. Its protein product is CASSRSSWQSNQPQHF.

The rearrangement joins TRBV10-1 to TRBJ2-1; 9 positions agree with TRBD2. Per the germline V gene, CDR1 is WNHNN and CDR2 is SYGVQD (reference sequence). V was pared by 2 bases and J by 9 bases, with 11 bases of the junction left unmatched. The CDR3 is made up of 16 amino acids. CDR3 region: CASSEPVGEREVEQFF. For the CDR3, the DNA is TGCGCCAGCAGTGAGCCCGTCGGGGAGCGGGAGGTTGAGCAGTTCTTC.

The CDR3 DNA is TGTGCCAGCAGCGGACCGGGGGGGTACCAAGAGACCCAGTACTTC. It translates to CASSGPGGYQETQYF. V and J are TRBV11-2 and TRBJ2-5; TRBD2 aligns across 8 bases. This CDR3 comprises 15 residues. CDR1 is SGHAT and CDR2 is FQNNGV in the germline V gene. V dropped 5 bases and J dropped 0; count of bases not matched to a gene: 5.

The V call is TRBV9, the J call TRBJ1-1, with TRBD1 matching 7 bases. This CDR3 is 14 amino acids long. Per germline, CDR1 SGDLS and CDR2 YYNGEE. The junction had 2 bases not matched to a gene; V was cut back by 0 bases and J by 3 bases. CDR3 sequence: CASSVAQGDTEAFF. Here the CDR3 DNA reads TGTGCCAGCAGCGTAGCTCAGGGGGACACTGAAGCTTTCTTT.

The chain combines TRBV5-1 with TRBJ2-6, with D unresolved. The germline CDR1 and CDR2 sequences are SGHRS and YFSETQ. The CDR3 spans 14 residues. Trimming removed 0 bases at V and 2 bases at J, with 3 bases between. Written as DNA, the CDR3 is TGCGCCAGCAGCTTGGGGGCTGGGGCCAACGTCCTGACTTTC. Protein sequence: CASSLGAGANVLTF.

This clonotype was seen a few times. The J gene is TRBJ2-7, the V gene TRBV5-1; TRBD1 matches 9 bases. From germline, CDR1 is SGHRS and CDR2 YFSETQ. The J segment lost 4 bases and the V segment lost 0 bases, leaving 2 bases of the junction unmatched. This CDR3 contains 14 residues. This chain's CDR3 is CASSLDRGLYEQYF. CDR3 nucleotides: TGCGCCAGCAGCTTGGACAGGGGGCTATACGAGCAGTACTTC.

V gene TRBV19 combines with J gene TRBJ2-3; D call uncertain. V was trimmed by 0 bases and J by 6 bases, leaving 10 bases between them. This CDR3 comprises 14 residues. Germline V gene data show CDR1 as LNHDA and CDR2 as SQIVND (reference sequence). CDR3 DNA: TGTGCCAGTAGTATAGATCTCGGTGGTGATACGCAGTATTTT. Protein: CASSIDLGGDTQYF.

The CDR3 DNA reads as TGTGCCAGCAGCCAAGATATAGGCGATGAGCTAGCGGGAGTCCGAGTCACGCAGTATTTT. Its protein is CASSQDIGDELAGVRVTQYF. The chain couples TRBV4-2 to TRBJ2-3, with 10 bases matching TRBD2. Germline V gene data show CDR1 as LGHNA and CDR2 as YNFKEQ. The V segment lost 0 bases and the J segment 9 bases; nucleotides outside the gene matches: 21. The CDR3 runs 20 residues.

This chain joins TRBV4-1 and TRBJ1-4; tentatively, D is TRBD1 (5 bases). This CDR3 is built from 16 residues. Trimming removed 1 base from V and 7 bases from J, with 16 bases in between. The germline V gene has CDR1 MGHRA and CDR2 YSYEKL. In DNA, the CDR3 is TGCGCCAGCAGCCAAGCTTCCGGAGGGGTCCCTGAAAAACTGTTTTTT. Protein: CASSQASGGVPEKLFF.

This chain joins TRBV27 and TRBJ2-1, with a tentative D call TRBD1 (5 bases). Germline CDR1 and CDR2: MNHEY and SMNVEV (reference sequence). The V and J ends lost 3 bases and 3 bases respectively, with 12 bases between them. The CDR3 sequence is 15 residues long. The CDR3 DNA reads as TGTGCCAGCAGTTTTGGGGCCGCCAGCTACAATGAGCAGTTCTTC. Amino acids: CASSFGAASYNEQFF.

The chain joins TRBV6-1 to TRBJ2-2; D may be TRBD1 (6 bases). Trimming removed 7 bases from V and 0 bases from J, with 15 bases in between. CDR1 and CDR2 from the germline V gene are MNHNS and SASEGT. This CDR3 spans 16 amino acids. CDR3 in DNA: TGTGCCAGCAAGCTCGCACAGGGATCGAACACCGGGGAGCTGTTTTTT. Protein sequence: CASKLAQGSNTGELFF.

V and J are TRBV4-2 and TRBJ2-1; 11 bases are a match to TRBD2. V shed 4 bases and J 6 bases; nucleotides not matched to a gene: 11. The CDR3 spans 17 residues. Germline V lookup: CDR1 LGHNA, CDR2 YNFKEQ. In nucleotides, the CDR3 is TGTGCCAGCAGCCTATATAGCGGGAGGGCGTTAAGCAATGAGCAGTTCTTC. The encoded protein is CASSLYSGRALSNEQFF.

This chain joins TRBV6-2 or TRBV6-3 and TRBJ1-1; D call uncertain. V lost 3 bases, J lost 3 bases, and 5 bases lay in between. The length of the CDR3 is 12 residues. Germline V gene sequence: CDR1 MNHEY, CDR2 SVGEGT. The CDR3 sequence is CASSYGYTEAFF. The CDR3 coding sequence is TGTGCCAGCAGTTATGGTTACACTGAAGCTTTCTTT.

The gene calls are TRBV7-9 and TRBJ2-7; D gene uncertain. From germline, CDR1 is SEHNR and CDR2 FQNEAQ (reference sequence). This CDR3 has 15 amino acids. Trimming shortened V by 0 bases and J by 0 bases, and 9 bases separated the two germline ends. The CDR3 loop reads CASSLAGSSSYEQYF. DNA for the CDR3: TGTGCCAGCAGCTTAGCGGGCAGCAGCTCCTACGAGCAGTACTTC.

The chain has TRBV13 and TRBJ1-5, with unresolved D. Germline V lookup: CDR1 PRHDT, CDR2 FYEKMQ (reference sequence). The CDR3 runs 12 residues. V lost 11 bases and J 2 bases, leaving 10 bases between the germline ends. The CDR3 loop reads CASAKGNQPQHF. In nucleotides, the CDR3 is TGTGCCTCTGCAAAGGGCAATCAGCCCCAGCATTTT.

This sequence joins TRBV5-1 and TRBJ2-7; 8 nucleotides line up with TRBD1. Per the germline V gene, CDR1 is SGHRS and CDR2 is YFSETQ. The CDR3 contains 13 residues. Losses at the gene ends were 7 bases for V and 4 bases for J; bases not matched to a gene: 7. The CDR3 DNA reads as TGCGCCAGCGGCCCCGGACAGGGATACGAGCAGTACTTC. Translated: CASGPGQGYEQYF.